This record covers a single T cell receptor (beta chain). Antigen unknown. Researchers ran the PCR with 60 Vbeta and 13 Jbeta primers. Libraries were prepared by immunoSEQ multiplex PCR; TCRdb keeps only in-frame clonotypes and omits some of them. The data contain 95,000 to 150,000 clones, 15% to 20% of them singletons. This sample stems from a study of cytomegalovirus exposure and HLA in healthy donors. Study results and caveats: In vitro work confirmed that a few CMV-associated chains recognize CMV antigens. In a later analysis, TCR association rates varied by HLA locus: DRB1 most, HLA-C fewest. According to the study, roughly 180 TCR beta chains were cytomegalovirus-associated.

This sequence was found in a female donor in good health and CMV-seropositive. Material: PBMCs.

The CDR3 reads CARGLSPGRGYTF. The CDR3, as DNA: TGTGCCAGGGGCTTGTCCCCCGGGAGAGGCTACACCTTC. This chain links TRBV2 with TRBJ1-2; no reliable D call. V dropped 9 bases and J dropped 8 bases, with 19 bases sitting between them. Germline V gives CDR1 SNHLY, CDR2 FYNNEI. The CDR3 has 13 residues.